This is a list of T cell receptor beta chains from one sample in a study of CD8+ T cells in alopecia areata. Only in-frame clones appear in the TCRdb table, and some are missing; sequencing was by immunoSEQ multiplex PCR. Of almost 250,000 clones in the sample, approximately 61% were seen once. Here the sequenced sample was CD4+ T cells sorted from blood, taken at week 0. The receptors derive from a human donor with alopecia areata. Each CDR3 is given with its conserved first and last residue. D genes are given only for firm matches. Expanded clones are given a class, and other clones once, few, many or no size at all.

TRBD2	-	TRBV30	TRBJ2-5	TGTGCCTGGACGATACTAGCGGGGCAAGAGACCCAGTACTTC	CAWTILAGQETQYF
-	-	TRBV29-1	TRBJ2-2	TGCAGCGGACACCGAGGCGGGGAGCTGTTTTTT	CSGHRGGELFF
-	-	TRBV27	TRBJ1-2	TGTGCCAGCCGTCGGTCGCAGGGTTATGGCTACACCTTC	CASRRSQGYGYTF
-	-	TRBV29-1	TRBJ1-1	TGCAGCGTTGTACAGGGCGATACCACTGAAGCTTTCTTT	CSVVQGDTTEAFF
-	-	TRBV27	TRBJ1-6	TGTGCCAGCAAGGGGAGTAGGAATTCACCCCTCCACTTT	CASKGSRNSPLHF
-	-	TRBV25-1	TRBJ2-7	TGTGCCAGCAGTGAATCGGGGCGGTACTCCTACGAGCAGTACTTC	CASSESGRYSYEQYF
TRBD1	few	TRBV19	TRBJ1-5	TGTGCCAGTAGTTCCGGGACAGGGGGCGGTCAGCCCCAGCATTTT	CASSSGTGGGQPQHF
-	-	TRBV6-1	TRBJ1-5	TGTGCCAGCAGTGCCGGGGGTTATCAGCCCCAGCATTTT	CASSAGGYQPQHF
TRBD2	-	TRBV9	TRBJ2-1	TGTGCCAGCAGCTACGCTGGGACTAGCGGGGGCTACAATGAGCAGTTCTTC	CASSYAGTSGGYNEQFF
-	-	TRBV5-1	TRBJ1-2	TGCGCCAGCAGCTCCCGGACAGACGTCACAGGCTACACCTTC	CASSSRTDVTGYTF
TRBD1	-	TRBV9	TRBJ2-6	TGTGCCAGCAGCGCCCTACAGGGGCAACACAAATCGGCGGCCAACGTCCTGACTTTC	CASSALQGQHKSAANVLTF
TRBD1	-	TRBV30	TRBJ1-2	TGTGCCTGGAGTCGGACAGGGGCGGGTGGCTACACCTTC	CAWSRTGAGGYTF
TRBD2	-	TRBV4-3	TRBJ2-7	TGCGCCAGCAGCCAAGTAGCGGGGGGGCCGTACGAGCAGTACTTC	CASSQVAGGPYEQYF
-	-	TRBV30	TRBJ1-6	TGTGCCTGGAACACCTATAATTCACCCCTCCACTTT	CAWNTYNSPLHF
-	-	TRBV29-1	TRBJ2-5	TGCAGCCTGGGGGCAGAGACCCAGTACTTC	CSLGAETQYF
-	-	TRBV29-1	TRBJ1-2	TGCAGCGTGGGAGGCGGAAACTATGGCTACACCTTC	CSVGGGNYGYTF
-	-	TRBV29-1	TRBJ2-5	TGCAGCGTTGCTCCCGGGACTGCGGCTAAAGAGACCCAGTACTTC	CSVAPGTAAKETQYF
-	few	TRBV30	TRBJ1-1	TGTGCCTGGAGTGTACGAGGAGGGAACACTGAAGCTTTCTTT	CAWSVRGGNTEAFF
TRBD2	-	TRBV14	TRBJ2-1	TGTGCCAGCAGCCTGCTAGGCGGGAGCTCCTACAATGAGCAGTTCTTC	CASSLLGGSSYNEQFF
-	few	TRBV30	TRBJ1-6	TGTGCCTGGAGTGTACGGAACGGGAACATAATCGTTACACCCCTCCACTTT	CAWSVRNGNIIVTPLHF
-	-	TRBV5-6	TRBJ2-7	TGTGCCAGCAGCTTCGGCCGGAACGAGCAGTACTTC	CASSFGRNEQYF
TRBD2	-	TRBV6-5	TRBJ2-5	TGTGCCAGCACCGGGACTAGCGAGACCCAGTACTTC	CASTGTSETQYF
-	-	TRBV5-1	TRBJ2-7	TGCGCCAGCAAGCCCGGTGCAGCCACCTACGAGCAGTACTTC	CASKPGAATYEQYF
-	-	TRBV29-1	TRBJ2-7	TGCAGCGCTAAGTCAGGGGTGAACGAGCAGTACTTC	CSAKSGVNEQYF
-	-	TRBV6-5	TRBJ2-6	TGTGCCAGCAGTCGCAGTAGCTCTGGGGCCAACGTCCTGACTTTC	CASSRSSSGANVLTF
TRBD2	-	TRBV4-3	TRBJ2-1	TGCGCCAGCAGCCAAGACCGACTAGCGGGGAATGAGCAGTTCTTC	CASSQDRLAGNEQFF
TRBD2	-	TRBV6-6	TRBJ2-3	TGTGCCAGCAGGTCCGGGGGGACGCAGTATTTT	CASRSGGTQYF
TRBD1	many	TRBV2	TRBJ1-1	TGTGCCACCCGGGACAGGGGATTTATGAACACTGAAGCTTTCTTT	CATRDRGFMNTEAFF
TRBD1	few	TRBV9	TRBJ2-2	TGTGCCAGCAGCCCTCGCTCGGGACAGGGGACCGGGGAGCTGTTTTTT	CASSPRSGQGTGELFF
-	-	TRBV6-1	TRBJ1-1	TGTGCCAGCAGTGAGAGGGCGCGGAACACTGAAGCTTTCTTT	CASSERARNTEAFF
TRBD2	-	TRBV29-1	TRBJ2-1	TGCAGCGCTACCGATCCTAGCGGGGGGGCCGGTGAGCAGTTCTTC	CSATDPSGGAGEQFF
TRBD1	-	TRBV18	TRBJ2-2	TGTGCCAGCTCACCACCGGGACAGGGGAACACCGGGGAGCTGTTTTTT	CASSPPGQGNTGELFF
-	-	TRBV7-6	TRBJ2-1	TGTGCCAGCAGCTTAGGCTACAATGAGCAGTTCTTC	CASSLGYNEQFF
TRBD1	few	TRBV15	TRBJ2-3	TGTGCCACCAGCAGAGCCGGGACAGGGGGAGATACGCAGTATTTT	CATSRAGTGGDTQYF
-	-	TRBV29-1	TRBJ2-4	TGCAGCGCCCTGGGGGGCCGCCGAAACATTCAGTACTTC	CSALGGRRNIQYF